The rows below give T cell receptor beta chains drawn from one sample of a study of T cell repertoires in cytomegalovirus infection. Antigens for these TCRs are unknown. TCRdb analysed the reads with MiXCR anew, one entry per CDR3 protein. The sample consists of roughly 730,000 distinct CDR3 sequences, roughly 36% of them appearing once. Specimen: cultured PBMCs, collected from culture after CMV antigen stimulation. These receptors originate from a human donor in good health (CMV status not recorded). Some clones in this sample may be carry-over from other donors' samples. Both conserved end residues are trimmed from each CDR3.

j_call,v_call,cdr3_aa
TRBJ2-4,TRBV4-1,ASSQPRDKAAKNIQY
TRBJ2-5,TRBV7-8,ASSLARHQETQY
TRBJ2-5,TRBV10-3,AISESSDRHSEETQY
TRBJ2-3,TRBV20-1,SASVDTQY
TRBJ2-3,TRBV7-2,ASSFQVGGGADTQY
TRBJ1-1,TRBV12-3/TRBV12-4,ASSPGQFYTEAF
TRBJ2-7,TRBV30,AWSVHRDLYEQY
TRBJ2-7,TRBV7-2,ASSPSGGGYEQY
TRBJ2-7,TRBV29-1,SVEGESDYEQY
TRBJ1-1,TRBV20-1,SARTGGGTEAF
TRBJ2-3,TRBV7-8,ASSLAPASTDTQY
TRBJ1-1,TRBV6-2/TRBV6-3,ASTNLGRGAF
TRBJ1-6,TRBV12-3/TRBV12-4,ASSPDSLRTH
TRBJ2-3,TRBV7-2,ASSLVDRGTQY
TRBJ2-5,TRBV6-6,ASSYSEEETQY
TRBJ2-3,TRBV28,ASTERATDTQY
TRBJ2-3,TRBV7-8,ASSLSTGTDTQY
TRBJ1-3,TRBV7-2,ASSLYRGYSGNTIY
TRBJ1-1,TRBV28,ASSSGGLNTEAF
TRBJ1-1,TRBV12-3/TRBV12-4,ASTMTRQAF
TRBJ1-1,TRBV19,ASRINFGGAGAF
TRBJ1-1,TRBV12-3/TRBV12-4,ASSTHGLMNTEAF
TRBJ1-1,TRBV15,ATSRTRQNTEAF
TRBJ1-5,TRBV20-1,SAGKQEGPLQPQH
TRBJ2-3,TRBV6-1,ASTPSIPGADTQY
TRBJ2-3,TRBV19,ASSSLGSTDTQY
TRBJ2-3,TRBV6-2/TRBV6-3,ASSPFVGVKTDTQY
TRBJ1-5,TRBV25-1,ASSEYRGEDQPQH
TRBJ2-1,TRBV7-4,ASTSCEQF
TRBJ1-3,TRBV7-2,ASSLGTVGNTIY
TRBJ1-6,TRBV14,ASSQGGQGAYSPLH
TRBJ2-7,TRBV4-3,ASSQDRLAGGYEQY
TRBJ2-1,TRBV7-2,ASSRGLAGYNEQF
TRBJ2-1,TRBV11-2,ASSLDFGVRANEQF
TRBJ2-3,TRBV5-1,ASSVSGDADTQY
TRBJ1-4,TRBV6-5,ATNLMAGAGREKLF
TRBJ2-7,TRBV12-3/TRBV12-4,ASSLGAREQY
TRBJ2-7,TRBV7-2,ASSLEAYEQY
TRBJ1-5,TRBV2,ASSMGQGNQPQH
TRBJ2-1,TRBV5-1,ASIPGTDYNEQF
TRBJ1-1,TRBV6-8,ASSRTLSGLNTEAF
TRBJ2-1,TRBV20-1,SARWGRAGDEQF
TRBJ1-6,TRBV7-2,ASSSPCQGAQNSPLH
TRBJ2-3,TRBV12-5,ASGLVLTSREDTQY
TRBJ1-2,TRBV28,ASSSGQSLYGYT
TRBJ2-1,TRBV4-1,ASSHLLTYNEQF
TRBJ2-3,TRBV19,ASSALKLDTQY
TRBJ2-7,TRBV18,ASSPPTGKGTYEQY
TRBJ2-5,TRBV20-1,SARIGETQY
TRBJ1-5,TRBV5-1,ASSPDRGWSNQPQH
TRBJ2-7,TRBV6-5,ASRDGYEQY
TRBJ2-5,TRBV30,AWSGQGQETQY
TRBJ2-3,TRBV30,ACLRGTDTQY
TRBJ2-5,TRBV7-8,ASSPKNGETQY
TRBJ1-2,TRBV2,ASSEQGNGGYT
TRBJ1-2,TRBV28,ASSLSSGQVGGGYT
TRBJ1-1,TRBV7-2,ASSLVGGTATLNTEAF
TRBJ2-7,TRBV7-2,ASSFVVGPEQY
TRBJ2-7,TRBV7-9,ASSSPTSERVSYEQY